These T cell receptor beta chains were read from a single sample in a study of cytomegalovirus exposure and HLA in healthy donors. Repertoires were generated with immunoSEQ multiplex PCR, while TCRdb's copy carries only in-frame clones and drops some. The repertoire holds about 160,000 clones, with around 73% as singletons. The sample comprised PBMCs. These receptor sequences come from a male donor in good health and CMV-seronegative. Each CDR3 is given with its conserved first and last residue.

v_call,cdr3_aa
TRBV4-3,CASSQDYRTTNEKLFF
TRBV6-1,CASSERERETQYF
TRBV7-9,CASSLRAGGANQETQYF
TRBV7-2,CASSPEGLAGGDTQYF
TRBV13,CASSPTGTGGTEAFF
TRBV6-1,CASKSGLAGNNEQFF
TRBV19,CASSISVSGNTIYF
TRBV7-2,CASSPQGRQGSQPQHF
TRBV7-2,CASSLAQGRETQYF
TRBV5-6,CASSELTGNNSPLHF
TRBV12-5,CASGLTPYEQYF
TRBV7-2,CASSLRPGISGANVLTF
TRBV27,CASSPWREKSYNSPLHF
TRBV2,CASSEGLAGGSYEQYF
TRBV19,CASSMPSSYNEQFF